The source of this T cell receptor (beta chain) is a study of T-cell memory formation after mild COVID-19. Overall study context: Largely, the TCR clusters proved donor specific.

As for this clonotype: Its cognate antigen is unknown.

TCRdb re-called the 5' RACE reads with MiXCR, one entry per CDR3 protein. The table has approximately 290,000 distinct CDR3 sequences, roughly a fifth seen once. Whole-study findings and limits: Later expanders leaned CD4+, whereas clones that contracted between day 15 and 85 were balanced CD4/CD8. Shrinking CD4+ clones resided mostly in CM and EM, and CD8+ ones in EMRA.

Sequencing input: PBMCs or a T cell subset sorted from them (not recorded which). The TCR was taken from a young man who had mild COVID-19 (a few samples of this study predate the infection). Cell type and time point are not known.

DNA for the CDR3: TGCGCCAGCAGGGGGGCGCCCGGCACTGAAGCTTTCTTT. This codes for CASRGAPGTEAFF. J is TRBJ1-1 and V is TRBV5-1, with D tentatively TRBD1 (6 bases). CDR1 SGHRS and CDR2 YFSETQ come from the germline V gene. CDR3 length: 13 residues. V was trimmed by 5 bases and J by 4 bases, leaving 12 bases between them.